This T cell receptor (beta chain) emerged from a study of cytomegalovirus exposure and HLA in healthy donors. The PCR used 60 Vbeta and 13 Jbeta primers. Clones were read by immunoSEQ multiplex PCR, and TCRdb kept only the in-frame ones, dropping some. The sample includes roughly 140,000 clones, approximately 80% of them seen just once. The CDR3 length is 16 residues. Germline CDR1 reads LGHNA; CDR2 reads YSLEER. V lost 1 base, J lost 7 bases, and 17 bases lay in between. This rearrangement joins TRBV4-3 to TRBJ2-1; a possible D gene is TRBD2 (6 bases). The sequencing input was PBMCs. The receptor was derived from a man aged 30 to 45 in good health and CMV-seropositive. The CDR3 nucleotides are TGCGCCAGCAGCCAAGGGTGGGGGACTGAGGGTAATGAGCAGTTCTTC. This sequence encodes CASSQGWGTEGNEQFF.